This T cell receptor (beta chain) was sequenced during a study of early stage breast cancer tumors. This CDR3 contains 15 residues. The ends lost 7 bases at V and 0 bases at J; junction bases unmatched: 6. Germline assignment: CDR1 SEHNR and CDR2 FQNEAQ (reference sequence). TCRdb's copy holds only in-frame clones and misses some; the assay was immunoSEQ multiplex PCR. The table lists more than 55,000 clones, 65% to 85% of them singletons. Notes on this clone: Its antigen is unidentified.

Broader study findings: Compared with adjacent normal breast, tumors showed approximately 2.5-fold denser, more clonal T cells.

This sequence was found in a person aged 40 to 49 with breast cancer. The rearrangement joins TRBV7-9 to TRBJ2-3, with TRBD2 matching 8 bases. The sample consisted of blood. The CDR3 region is CASNQRETSTDTQYF. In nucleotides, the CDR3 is TGTGCCAGCAACCAGCGGGAGACTAGCACAGATACGCAGTATTTT.